The sample holds a few counts of the clone carrying this T cell receptor beta chain. Its antigen is unidentified. Amplification by 5'RACE using constant-segment primers produced TCR alpha and TCR beta cDNA libraries that carried sample barcodes and UMIs. TCRdb re-analysed the 5' RACE reads in MiXCR, keeping a single row per CDR3 protein. Counted here are tens of thousands of distinct CDR3 sequences, 20% to 25% occurring once; the ten biggest clones make up roughly 39%. The sample belongs to a study of T-cell memory formation after mild COVID-19. Study background: Clusters were largely donor specific.

CDR3 size: 13 residues. V lost 1 base to trimming and J lost 3 bases, with 7 bases between them. General study results and limits: A second wave expanding day 15 to 37 was CD4+-biased; contracting clones were balanced. What remained unconfirmed was the SARS-CoV-2 specificity of second-wave clones peaking on day 37.

The chain carries TRBV12-3 or TRBV12-4 and TRBJ2-7; D could derive from TRBD1 or TRBD2 (5 bases each). The sequencing input was PBMCs or a T cell subset sorted from them (not recorded which). The receptor was isolated from a man aged 18 to 29 who had mild COVID-19 (a few samples of this study predate the infection). Cell type and time point are not known. The CDR3 nucleotides are TGTGCCAGCAGTTTAGGTGGGGGCTACGAGCAGTACGTC. Its protein product is CASSLGGGYEQYV.